This T cell receptor (beta chain) was sequenced in a study of cytomegalovirus exposure and HLA in healthy donors. Primers for the PCR totalled 60 Vbeta and 13 Jbeta. Assay used: immunoSEQ multiplex PCR; TCRdb lists only in-frame clones, some missing. The listing records tens of thousands of clones. The receptor was isolated from a young man in good health and CMV-seronegative. Sequenced input: PBMCs.

The CDR3 is CASSLRGRGAFF. CDR3 in DNA: TGTGCCAGCAGCCTCAGGGGGCGAGGAGCTTTCTTT. The chain uses TRBV11-3 and TRBJ1-1; 8 positions agree with TRBD1. The CDR3 length is 12 residues. Germline lookup yields CDR1 SGHNT and CDR2 YENEEA. V lost 5 bases, J lost 10 bases, and 6 bases stayed unmatched.